This T cell receptor (beta chain) was recovered during a study of T cells after posttransplantation cyclophosphamide. Study results and caveats: Tissue-infiltrating T cells from skin or gut overlapped little with blood T cells. Later post-transplant blood repertoires were often dominated by donor CD8+ memory clones.

The germline V gene encodes CDR1 GTSNPN and CDR2 SVGIG (reference sequence). The germline V and J ends were trimmed by 1 base and 4 bases, with 16 bases remaining between them. The CDR3 has 15 amino acids. With regard to this clone: Antigen unknown.

Treatment was busulfan-fludarabine conditioning, a marrow graft, and cyclophosphamide on days +3 and +4. Profiled with immunoSEQ multiplex PCR; TCRdb holds only in-frame clones, not every one. The sample consists of about 43,000 clones, about 92% of them appearing once. The sequence derives from a male patient aged 60-70 years who received an allogeneic stem cell transplant from a related donor and was CMV-positive. A share of the T cells may be of graft donor origin. The rearrangement joins TRBV30 to TRBJ1-2; D remains unclear. Here the sequenced sample was PBMCs, taken roughly 59 days after allogeneic stem cell transplant with posttransplant cyclophosphamide. As DNA, the CDR3 is TGTGCCTGGAGTGGCCCCTGGTCGGCGGGCTATGGCTACACCTTC. Amino acids: CAWSGPWSAGYGYTF.